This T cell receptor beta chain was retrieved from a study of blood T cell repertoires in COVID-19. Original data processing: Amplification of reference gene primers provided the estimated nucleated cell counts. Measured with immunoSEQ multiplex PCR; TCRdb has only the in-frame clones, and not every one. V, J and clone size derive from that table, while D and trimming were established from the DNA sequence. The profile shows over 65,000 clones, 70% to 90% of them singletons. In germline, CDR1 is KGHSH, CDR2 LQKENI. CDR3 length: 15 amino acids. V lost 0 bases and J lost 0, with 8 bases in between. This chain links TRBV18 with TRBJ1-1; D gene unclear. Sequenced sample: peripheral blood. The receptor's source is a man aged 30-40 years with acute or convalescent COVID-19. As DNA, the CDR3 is TGTGCCAGCTCACCACCGGACGGGATGAACACTGAAGCTTTCTTT. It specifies CASSPPDGMNTEAFF.